This record covers a single TCR beta chain. Its matching antigen is unknown. These data originate in a study of blood T cells in healthy people across ages. General study findings and limits: Diversity estimated from one million T cells was considered an underestimate.

The use of a sample-barcoded 5' primer and a J-beta primer mix characterized a second PCR of roughly 7 to 11 cycles. MiXCR, run by TCRdb on the 5' RACE reads, gives a single entry per CDR3 protein. The sample lists 850,000 to 1,000,000 distinct CDR3 sequences; approximately 50% were seen once. The specimen sequenced was blood. The sequence was collected from a woman aged 55-69 years in good health.

CDR3 residues: CASSSSWPVTQGSVLEKLFF. The CDR3 nucleotides read TGTGCCAGCAGTTCCAGTTGGCCAGTCACCCAGGGTTCCGTTCTTGAAAAACTGTTTTTT. The chain has TRBV28 and TRBJ1-4, with D tentatively TRBD1 (5 bases). The V end was cut by 4 bases, the J end by 7 bases, with 31 bases between. The CDR3 length is 20 residues. Germline CDR1 is MDHEN and CDR2 is SYDVKM.